These 31 T cell receptor beta chains were sequenced from one sample in a study of STAT5B mutations in CD4+ large granular lymphocyte leukemia. Sequencing used immunoSEQ multiplex PCR; TCRdb keeps in-frame clones, though not all of them. The sample lists some 34,000 clones, more than 80% occurring once. Specimen: CD4+ T cells from blood buffy coats. These receptors were taken from a human donor in good health.

V and J are TRBV2 and TRBJ2-7, with 9 positions matching TRBD1. This CDR3 spans 12 amino acids. The ends lost 6 bases at V and 5 bases at J; junction bases unmatched: 2. Germline V gives CDR1 SNHLY, CDR2 FYNNEI. The chain's CDR3 is CASRGQGDEQYF. The CDR3 DNA follows: TGTGCCAGCAGGGGACAGGGCGACGAGCAGTACTTC.

The J gene is TRBJ1-3, the V gene TRBV7-9; D not resolved. Germline CDR1 SEHNR, CDR2 FQNEAQ (reference sequence). The length of the CDR3 is 13 residues. Deletions cut 5 bases from V and 3 bases from J, with 8 bases between. The CDR3 loop is CASSLGIGNTIYF. The CDR3 DNA is TGTGCCAGCAGCCTGGGTATTGGAAACACCATATATTTT.

J is TRBJ1-5 and V is TRBV7-2, with TRBD1 matching 7 bases. This CDR3 has 13 residues. Germline trimming cut 5 bases from V and 7 bases from J; bases unmatched to any gene: 5. Germline assignment: CDR1 SGHTA and CDR2 FQGNSA. CDR3 nucleotides: TGTGCCAGCAGCACACAGGGGCGGCAGCCCCAGCATTTT. Translated, it gives CASSTQGRQPQHF.

This chain connects TRBV18 to TRBJ2-7; the D gene is possibly TRBD1 (5 bases). The germline V gene encodes CDR1 KGHSH and CDR2 LQKENI. This CDR3 spans 14 amino acids. V gave up 6 bases and J gave up 4 bases, with 16 bases separating them. The CDR3 region is CASSRERGPYEQYF. CDR3 coding DNA: TGTGCCAGCTCCCGCGAAAGGGGTCCGTACGAGCAGTACTTC. The entire variable domain, with the rest obtained from reference TRBV18 and TRBJ2-7, is as follows: NAGVMQNPRHLVRRRGQEARLRCSPMKGHSHVYWYRQLPEEGLKFMVYLQKENIIDESGMPKERFSAEFPKEGPSILRIQQVVRGDSAAYFCASSRERGPYEQYFGPGTRLTVT.

The chain links TRBV7-8 to TRBJ2-7; 8 bases align to TRBD2. Germline assignment: CDR1 SGHVS and CDR2 FQNEAQ. V was pared by 3 bases and J by 0 bases, with 4 bases of the junction left unmatched. CDR3 length equals 15 residues. The CDR3 DNA is TGTGCCAGCAGCTTTGAGACTAGCGTCTCCTACGAGCAGTACTTC. Translating it yields CASSFETSVSYEQYF.

The V gene is TRBV5-1, the J gene TRBJ2-7; D possibly corresponds to TRBD1 (6 bases). V was clipped by 0 bases and J by 6 bases, with 16 bases between them. CDR3 length equals 15 residues. Germline CDR1 reads SGHRS; CDR2 reads YFSETQ. In DNA form, the CDR3 reads TGCGCCAGCAGCTTGGATGGGACAATCATCGTCGAGCAGTACTTC. Translating gives CASSLDGTIIVEQYF.

The chain couples TRBV18 to TRBJ1-2; D is unresolved. The germline gives CDR1 KGHSH, CDR2 LQKENI. The CDR3 loop spans 13 amino acids. V was cut by 2 bases and J by 2 bases, with 6 bases left in between. The CDR3 is CASSPNGNYGYTF. The CDR3 DNA sequence: TGTGCCAGCTCACCAAACGGCAACTATGGCTACACCTTC.

The J gene is TRBJ2-5, the V gene TRBV11-3; D unclear. V was cut by 1 base and J by 1 base, with 4 bases left in between. There are 13 residues in the CDR3. Germline V gene lookup returns CDR1 SGHNT and CDR2 YENEEA. The CDR3 reads CASSLGLQETQYF. In nucleotides, the CDR3 is TGTGCCAGCAGCTTAGGTCTCCAAGAGACCCAGTACTTC.

The rearrangement uses TRBV6-5 and TRBJ1-2, with 10 bases lining up with TRBD1. V shed 7 bases, J shed 3 bases, and the junction held 8 bases outside the gene matches. Germline CDR1 and CDR2: MNHEY and SVGAGI. There are 15 residues in the CDR3. This CDR3 is CASKETGGADYGYTF. CDR3 nucleotide sequence: TGTGCCAGCAAAGAGACAGGGGGCGCAGACTATGGCTACACCTTC.

The genes are TRBV6-4 and TRBJ2-7; D uncertain. CDR3 length: 12 residues. CDR1 and CDR2 (germline): MRHNA, SNTAGT. The ends were cut back, 10 bases at V and 0 bases at J, with 10 bases in the middle. The CDR3 nucleotides read TGTGCCATTATGGGTCACTCCTACGAGCAGTACTTC. It specifies CAIMGHSYEQYF.

This clone has only one observation. CDR3 sequence: CASSLRRGRETQYF. CDR3 coding DNA: TGTGCCAGCAGCTTGAGGAGGGGGCGAGAGACCCAGTACTTC. V usage is TRBV7-2 and J usage is TRBJ2-5; D may be TRBD1 (7 bases). V lost 3 bases and J 4 bases, leaving 12 bases between the germline ends. Germline CDR1 reads SGHTA; CDR2 reads FQGNSA. This CDR3 has 14 amino acids. Complete variable domain (other parts from reference TRBV7-2 and TRBJ2-5): GAGVSQSPSNKVTEKGKDVELRCDPISGHTALYWYRQSLGQGLEFLIYFQGNSAPDKSGLPSDRFSAERTGGSVSTLTIQRTQQEDSAVYLCASSLRRGRETQYFGPGTRLLVL.

The chain combines TRBV5-5 with TRBJ2-1; possibly TRBD2 for D (6 bases). This CDR3 has 15 residues. V dropped 2 bases and J dropped 5 bases, with 14 bases sitting between them. Germline values: CDR1 SGHKS, CDR2 YYEKEE (reference sequence). The CDR3 sequence: CASSFDGSRNNEQFF. CDR3 DNA sequence: TGTGCCAGCAGCTTCGACGGGAGTAGGAACAATGAGCAGTTCTTC.

This CDR3 is CASSLGTADTQYF. The CDR3 DNA reads as TGTGCCAGCAGCTTAGGGACCGCAGATACGCAGTATTTT. V gene TRBV11-3 combines with J gene TRBJ2-3; D uncertain. Trimming took 1 base from V and 4 from J, leaving 6 bases between them. The CDR3 loop spans 13 amino acids. CDR1 and CDR2 from the germline V gene are SGHNT and YENEEA. Together with reference TRBV11-3 and TRBJ2-3, the CDR3 gives the full variable domain: EAGVVQSPRYKIIEKKQPVAFWCNPISGHNTLYWYLQNLGQGPELLIRYENEEAVDDSQLPKDRFSAERLKGVDSTLKIQPAELGDSAVYLCASSLGTADTQYFGPGTRLTVL.

The chain recombines TRBV6-5 with TRBJ2-1, with D possibly being TRBD2 (5 bases). This CDR3 region has 15 residues. Germline loops: CDR1 MNHEY, CDR2 SVGAGI. Trimming took 2 bases from V and 7 from J, leaving 15 bases between them. The CDR3 region is CASSYATGSRNEQFF. CDR3 DNA: TGTGCCAGCAGTTACGCAACGGGGAGCCGAAATGAGCAGTTCTTC.

The V call is TRBV28, the J call TRBJ2-6; no clear D. The V gene's germline CDR1 is MDHEN and CDR2 SYDVKM. The CDR3 runs 15 residues. V lost 6 bases to trimming and J lost 0 bases, with 9 bases between them. The CDR3: CASRPSGSGANVLTF. CDR3 bases: TGTGCCAGCAGGCCGTCGGGCTCTGGGGCCAACGTCCTGACTTTC.

J is TRBJ2-5 and V is TRBV10-3, with D tentatively TRBD2 (6 bases). V lost 3 bases and J lost 5, with 13 bases in between. The CDR3 is made up of 14 amino acids. Germline V gives CDR1 ENHRY, CDR2 SYGVKD. CDR3 amino acids: CAISDDGGRETQYF. The CDR3, as DNA: TGTGCCATCAGTGATGATGGAGGGAGGGAGACCCAGTACTTC.

The J gene is TRBJ2-1, the V gene TRBV5-4; D may be TRBD1 (5 bases). Germline V gene data show CDR1 as SGHNT and CDR2 as YYREEE (reference sequence). Trimming shortened V by 2 bases and J by 8 bases, and 20 bases separated the two germline ends. The CDR3 consists of 16 residues. The CDR3 coding sequence is TGTGCCAGCAGCTTAGGGGCAGCGAGTTCTGAGTATGAGCAGTTCTTC. Translated, it gives CASSLGAASSEYEQFF.

The count of this clone is one. The chain joins TRBV6-5 to TRBJ2-5, with D possibly matching TRBD1 (6 bases). The J call may be wrong; the DNA end is better matched by TRBJ2-7. The CDR3 contains 15 residues. Per germline, CDR1 MNHEY and CDR2 SVGAGI. The CDR3 spells CASSYSLTGTYEQYF. The DNA for the CDR3 is TGTGCCAGCAGTTACTCGCTGACAGGTACCTACGAGCAGTACTTC.

The rearrangement joins TRBV25-1 to TRBJ2-5; D might be TRBD2 (5 bases). The germline V gene has CDR1 MGHDK and CDR2 SYGVNS. CDR3 length: 13 amino acids. Trimming took off 4 bases at V and 5 bases at J, with 11 bases between the two ends. Written as DNA, the CDR3 is TGTGCCAGCAGTGTGACGGGCGGGGAGACCCAGTACTTC. This sequence encodes CASSVTGGETQYF.

This sequence joins TRBV6-4 and TRBJ2-3; D is uncertain. This CDR3 has 15 amino acids. CDR1 is MRHNA, CDR2 SNTAGT, per germline. V dropped 0 bases and J dropped 0 bases, with 7 bases sitting between them. The CDR3 bases are TGTGCCAGCAGTGACTCGGATAGAAGCACAGATACGCAGTATTTT. Protein: CASSDSDRSTDTQYF.

This clone is a singleton in its sample. The CDR3 protein is CASSPPGTSDEQYF. In DNA, the CDR3 is TGTGCCAGCTCACCACCGGGGACTAGCGACGAGCAGTACTTC. This sequence joins TRBV18 and TRBJ2-7, with 10 bases identical to TRBD2. In germline, CDR1 is KGHSH, CDR2 LQKENI. The V segment lost 0 bases and the J segment 5 bases; nucleotides outside the gene matches: 1. This CDR3 has 14 residues.

The chain combines TRBV2 with TRBJ2-1; a weak D match, TRBD2 (6 bases). The CDR3 contains 14 residues. V lost 4 bases and J lost 3, with 10 bases in between. Germline V CDR1 and CDR2: SNHLY, FYNNEI. The chain's CDR3 is CASSGLVGYNEQFF. The DNA of the CDR3 is TGTGCCAGCAGTGGACTAGTCGGCTACAATGAGCAGTTCTTC.

The CDR3 loop reads CASSLAQGVVEQYF. The CDR3, as DNA: TGTGCCAGCAGCTTAGCGCAGGGCGTCGTCGAGCAGTACTTC. The chain recombines TRBV7-2 with TRBJ2-7; tentative D call: TRBD1 (5 bases). CDR1 and CDR2 (germline): SGHTA, FQGNSA. V was cut by 0 bases and J by 6 bases, with 12 bases left in between. The CDR3 spans 14 residues. Complete variable domain (other parts from reference TRBV7-2 and TRBJ2-7): GAGVSQSPSNKVTEKGKDVELRCDPISGHTALYWYRQSLGQGLEFLIYFQGNSAPDKSGLPSDRFSAERTGGSVSTLTIQRTQQEDSAVYLCASSLAQGVVEQYFGPGTRLTVT.

A few counts support this clone. The J gene is TRBJ1-4, the V gene TRBV20-1; D unresolved. Germline V lookup: CDR1 DFQATT, CDR2 SNEGSKA (reference sequence). Trimming stripped 0 bases from V and 8 bases from J, with 4 bases between. This CDR3 spans 11 amino acids. The CDR3: CSARDLEKLFF. CDR3 bases: TGCAGTGCTAGAGATCTAGAAAAACTGTTTTTT.

The CDR3 DNA follows: TGTGCCAGCATGTCAGAGAGAAACTATGGCTACACCTTC. Translation: CASMSERNYGYTF. J is TRBJ1-2 and V is TRBV2; D unresolved. Germline V CDR1 and CDR2: SNHLY, FYNNEI. The CDR3 spans 13 residues. Trimming took off 7 bases at V and 2 bases at J, with 11 bases between the two ends.

This sequence joins TRBV27 and TRBJ2-7; D is unresolved. In germline, CDR1 is MNHEY, CDR2 SMNVEV (reference sequence). The CDR3 has 15 residues. Trimming stripped 5 bases from V and 1 base from J, with 15 bases between. CDR3 DNA: TGTGCCAGCAGTCCCTGGACGGATGGGTCCTACGAGCAGTACTTC. It yields the protein CASSPWTDGSYEQYF.

The V and J genes are TRBV18 and TRBJ2-3; D gene uncertain. With 1 base removed from V and 1 base from J, the gap between germline ends came to 12 bases. The length of the CDR3 is 16 residues. Germline CDR1 KGHSH, CDR2 LQKENI. DNA of the CDR3: TGTGCCAGCTCACCACGGCAAAAGGTGGGCACAGATACGCAGTATTTT. Its translation is CASSPRQKVGTDTQYF.

The sample holds a few counts of this clone. The chain recombines TRBV18 with TRBJ1-1; D may be TRBD1 (5 bases). V was shortened by 1 base and J by 1 base, with 10 bases between the two germline ends. The CDR3 has 15 residues. Per the germline V gene, CDR1 is KGHSH and CDR2 is LQKENI. This CDR3 reads CASSPLAGTNTEAFF. Here the CDR3 DNA reads TGTGCCAGCTCACCACTGGCAGGGACGAACACTGAAGCTTTCTTT.

This chain uses TRBV28 with TRBJ2-3; D ambiguous. CDR3 length equals 12 residues. Germline V gene sequence: CDR1 MDHEN, CDR2 SYDVKM. Deletions cut 5 bases from V and 7 bases from J, with 10 bases between. The CDR3 loop is CASSPFSHTQYF. Here the CDR3 DNA reads TGTGCCAGCAGTCCATTTAGCCATACGCAGTATTTT.

The DNA for the CDR3 is TGCGCCAGCAGCGGCACTCTAAACACTGAAGCTTTCTTT. Its protein product is CASSGTLNTEAFF. This chain links TRBV5-1 with TRBJ1-1; D remains ambiguous. Per the germline V gene, CDR1 is SGHRS and CDR2 is YFSETQ. Trimming stripped 4 bases from V and 2 bases from J, with 9 bases between. The CDR3 has 13 residues.

The chain recombines TRBV18 with TRBJ1-5; no clear D. Germline CDR1 reads KGHSH; CDR2 reads LQKENI. CDR3 length: 13 residues. The V end lost 4 bases, the J end lost 4 bases, and 8 bases lay between the germline ends. The CDR3 DNA reads TGTGCCAGCTCACTGGACCAAAATCAGCCCCAGCATTTT. It translates to CASSLDQNQPQHF.